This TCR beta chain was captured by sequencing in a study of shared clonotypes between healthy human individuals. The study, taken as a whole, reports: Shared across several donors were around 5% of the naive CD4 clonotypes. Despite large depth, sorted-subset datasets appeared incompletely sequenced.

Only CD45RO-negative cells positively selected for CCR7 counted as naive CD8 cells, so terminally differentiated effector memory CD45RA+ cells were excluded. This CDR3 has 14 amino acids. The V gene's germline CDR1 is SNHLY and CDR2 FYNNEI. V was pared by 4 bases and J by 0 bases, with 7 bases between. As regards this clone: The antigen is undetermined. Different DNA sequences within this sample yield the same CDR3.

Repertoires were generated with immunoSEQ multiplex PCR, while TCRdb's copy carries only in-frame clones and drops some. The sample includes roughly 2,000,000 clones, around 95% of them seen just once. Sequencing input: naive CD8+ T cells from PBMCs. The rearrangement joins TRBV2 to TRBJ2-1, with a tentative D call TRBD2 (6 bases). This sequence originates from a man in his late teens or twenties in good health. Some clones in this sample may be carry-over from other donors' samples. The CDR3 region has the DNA TGTGCCAGCAGTGGGCGGGGCTCCTACAATGAGCAGTTCTTC. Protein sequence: CASSGRGSYNEQFF.